A single sample is the source of the 30 T cell receptor beta chains below, sequenced in a study of CD8 T cells in Susac syndrome. With random hexamers, roughly 0.45 to 1 ug RNA was reverse transcribed. Using its own MiXCR run on the immunoSEQ multiplex PCR reads, TCRdb lists one record per CDR3 protein. This table holds about 240,000 distinct CDR3 sequences, 90% to 96% found once. The specimen was CD4+ T cells from PBMCs. The source of these receptors is a human donor with Susac syndrome.

The V and J genes are TRBV12-3 or TRBV12-4 and TRBJ2-7; a possible D gene is TRBD2 (5 bases). The V end lost 4 bases, the J end lost 2 bases, and 9 bases lay between the germline ends. The CDR3 contains 13 residues. This CDR3 is CASSSDSAYEQYF. Here the CDR3 DNA reads TGTGCCAGCAGTTCGGACTCCGCCTACGAGCAGTACTTC.

This chain links TRBV5-8 with TRBJ2-3; TRBD2 matches 14 bases. In germline, CDR1 is SGHTS, CDR2 YDEGEE. Trimming took 1 base from V and 4 from J; bases not matched to a gene: 2. This CDR3 spans 16 amino acids. As DNA, the CDR3 is TGTGCCAGCAGCTTGAGGACTAGCGGGAGGTCAGATACGCAGTATTTT. This translates into CASSLRTSGRSDTQYF.

The CDR3 here is CASSLARDRWLQETQYF. In nucleotides, the CDR3 is TGTGCCAGCAGCTTAGCTAGGGACAGGTGGCTCCAAGAGACCCAGTACTTC. The chain joins TRBV7-8 to TRBJ2-5, with 8 bases lining up with TRBD1. This CDR3 is 17 amino acids long. Trimming at V came to 0 bases and at J to 1 base, leaving 7 bases not matched to a gene. Germline CDR1 and CDR2: SGHVS and FQNEAQ.

This sequence joins TRBV5-1 and TRBJ2-1; a weak D match, TRBD2 (6 bases). Germline V CDR1 and CDR2: SGHRS, YFSETQ. Trimming removed 4 bases from V and 6 bases from J, with 14 bases in between. This CDR3 is built from 14 residues. The CDR3 DNA reads TGCGCCAGCAGCCCGAGCCCTAGCGTCAATGAGCAGTTCTTC. Translating gives CASSPSPSVNEQFF.

The chain uses TRBV20-1 and TRBJ2-6, with D perhaps assigned TRBD1 or TRBD2 (5 bases each). The CDR3 extends over 14 amino acids. In germline, CDR1 is DFQATT, CDR2 SNEGSKA (reference sequence). Between the trimmed V and J ends, which lost 4 bases and 2 bases, there was a span of 9 bases. The CDR3 DNA sequence: TGCAGTGCTACCAGAGGGGCTGGGGCCAACGTCCTGACTTTC. Translation gives CSATRGAGANVLTF.

The chain uses TRBV4-2 and TRBJ2-5; 9 bases are a match to TRBD1. The V and J ends lost 0 bases and 5 bases, in that order; junction bases with no gene match: 4. The CDR3 has 15 amino acids. Germline CDR1 and CDR2: LGHNA and YNFKEQ. The CDR3, as DNA: TGTGCCAGCAGCCAAGATGTAGACAGGGGGGAGACCCAGTACTTC. Translation gives CASSQDVDRGETQYF.

V is TRBV9 and J is TRBJ1-4; D unclear. From germline, CDR1 is SGDLS and CDR2 YYNGEE. The CDR3 consists of 16 residues. V lost 0 bases to trimming and J lost 1 base, with 10 bases between them. CDR3 in amino acids: CASSVDSGRTNEKLFF. CDR3 in DNA: TGTGCCAGCAGCGTAGATTCGGGGAGAACTAATGAAAAACTGTTTTTT.

This chain connects TRBV29-1 to TRBJ2-4; D is ambiguous. V lost 2 bases and J lost 6, with 8 bases in between. This CDR3 comprises 12 residues. CDR1 and CDR2 from the germline V gene are SQVTM and ANQGSEA. CDR3 region: CSVELPANIQYF. CDR3 nucleotides: TGCAGCGTTGAATTACCGGCAAACATTCAGTACTTC. Drawing the rest from reference TRBV29-1 and TRBJ2-4, the complete variable domain is SAVISQKPSRDICQRGTSLTIQCQVDSQVTMMFWYRQQPGQSLTLIATANQGSEATYESGFVIDKFPISRPNLTFSTLTVSNMSPEDSSIYLCSVELPANIQYFGAGTRLSVL.

The J gene is TRBJ1-5, the V gene TRBV5-6; D not resolved. The CDR3 has 11 residues. CDR1 SGHDT and CDR2 YYEEEE come from the germline V gene. With 2 bases removed from V and 7 bases from J, the gap between germline ends came to 4 bases. The CDR3: CASSFHQPQHF. The CDR3, as DNA: TGTGCCAGCAGCTTTCACCAGCCCCAGCATTTT.

The rearrangement joins TRBV30 to TRBJ1-3, with unresolved D. The ends were cut back, 3 bases at V and 3 bases at J, with 9 bases in the middle. The CDR3 runs to 13 residues. Germline V gene sequence: CDR1 GTSNPN, CDR2 SVGIG (reference sequence). CDR3 coding DNA: TGTGCCTGGAGCGAAATTGTTGGAAACACCATATATTTT. As protein: CAWSEIVGNTIYF. Full variable domain (missing parts from reference TRBV30 and TRBJ1-3): SQTIHQWPATLVQPVGSPLSLECTVEGTSNPNLYWYRQAAGRGLQLLFYSVGIGQISSEVPQNLSASRPQDRQFILSSKKLLLSDSGFYLCAWSEIVGNTIYFGEGSWLTVV.

The gene calls are TRBV29-1 and TRBJ2-1; 10 bases map to TRBD2. CDR1 and CDR2 (germline): SQVTM, ANQGSEA. Germline trimming cut 2 bases from V and 5 bases from J; bases unmatched to any gene: 9. The CDR3 is 16 amino acids. CDR3: CSVETTGTSAHNEQFF. The CDR3 DNA reads as TGCAGCGTTGAAACTACCGGGACTAGCGCCCACAATGAGCAGTTCTTC.

Points on this clonotype: One end of the junction is discordant with germline, which a read error may explain. The V call is TRBV7-9, the J call TRBJ2-5; D remains unclear. Germline V gene lookup returns CDR1 SEHNR and CDR2 FQNEAQ (reference sequence). CDR3 size: 15 residues. The chain's CDR3 is CASSPLDVAQGTQYF. The CDR3 DNA is TGTGCCAGCAGCCCCCTAGATGTAGCCCAAGGGACCCAGTACTTC.

This chain connects TRBV9 to TRBJ2-7; no clear D. Germline V gene sequence: CDR1 SGDLS, CDR2 YYNGEE. CDR3 size: 13 residues. V was clipped by 2 bases and J by 6 bases, with 12 bases between them. The CDR3 here is CASSVQFIGEQYF. The CDR3 coding sequence is TGTGCCAGCAGCGTCCAGTTCATCGGCGAGCAGTACTTC.

The genes are TRBV30 and TRBJ1-5; D ambiguous. The germline gives CDR1 GTSNPN, CDR2 SVGIG (reference sequence). The CDR3 loop spans 14 amino acids. With 0 bases removed from V and 2 bases from J, the gap between germline ends came to 8 bases. This CDR3 is CAWSVEGGNQPQHF. CDR3 bases: TGTGCCTGGAGTGTCGAGGGAGGCAATCAGCCCCAGCATTTT.

The chain uses TRBV29-1 and TRBJ2-5; D possibly corresponds to TRBD1 (5 bases). V was shortened by 2 bases and J by 5 bases, with 9 bases between the two germline ends. Germline V lookup: CDR1 SQVTM, CDR2 ANQGSEA. The CDR3 contains 12 residues. In DNA form, the CDR3 reads TGCAGCGTTGAACAGGGTTACGAGACCCAGTACTTC. This codes for CSVEQGYETQYF.

The genes are TRBV12-3 or TRBV12-4 and TRBJ2-5, with 11 bases that match TRBD1. Trimming took 6 bases from V and 1 from J; bases not matched to a gene: 4. The CDR3 loop spans 15 amino acids. CDR3 sequence: CASSRGQGGQETQYF. The CDR3 DNA sequence: TGTGCCAGCAGCAGGGGACAGGGGGGCCAAGAGACCCAGTACTTC.

This chain connects TRBV7-8 to TRBJ2-2; the D is unclear. CDR1 is SGHVS and CDR2 is FQNEAQ in the germline V gene. The V end lost 2 bases, the J end lost 6 bases, and 4 bases lay between the germline ends. This CDR3 has 12 amino acids. Written as DNA, the CDR3 is TGTGCCAGCAGCTTAAATTCCGGGGAGCTGTTTTTT. This encodes CASSLNSGELFF. The variable domain in full, completed from reference TRBV7-8 and TRBJ2-2, reads GAGVSQSPRYKVAKRGQDVALRCDPISGHVSLFWYQQALGQGPEFLTYFQNEAQLDKSGLPSDRFFAERPEGSVSTLKIQRTQQEDSAVYLCASSLNSGELFFGEGSRLTVL.

This chain links TRBV6-2 or TRBV6-3 with TRBJ2-2; D may be TRBD1 (6 bases). V was pared by 5 bases and J by 3 bases, with 7 bases between. CDR3 length: 13 amino acids. CDR1 and CDR2 from the germline V gene are MNHEY and SVGEGT. Here the CDR3 DNA reads TGTGCCAGCAGTGGACAGTACACCGGGGAGCTGTTTTTT. Translated: CASSGQYTGELFF.

The chain employs TRBV30 and TRBJ1-1; 7 bases are shared with TRBD1. Germline CDR1 is GTSNPN and CDR2 is SVGIG (reference sequence). The V gene end was trimmed by 1 base and the J gene end by 6 bases; junction bases not matched to a gene: 8. This CDR3 comprises 14 residues. CDR3 protein: CAWSGLPGGAEAFF. CDR3 nucleotides: TGTGCCTGGAGTGGGCTTCCAGGGGGAGCTGAAGCTTTCTTT.

The chain employs TRBV5-1 and TRBJ1-2; 8 bases agree with TRBD1. Unmatched junction bases numbered 8, after V lost 4 bases and J lost 6 bases. This CDR3 is 14 amino acids long. Germline CDR1 is SGHRS and CDR2 is YFSETQ. The CDR3 region has the DNA TGCGCCAGCAGCGTCTCGGGACAGGAGGATGGCTACACCTTC. Residues: CASSVSGQEDGYTF.

This clonotype was counted once. The chain recombines TRBV2 with TRBJ2-1; 9 nucleotides align to TRBD1. Germline CDR1 and CDR2: SNHLY and FYNNEI. Losses at the gene ends were 4 bases for V and 7 bases for J; bases not matched to a gene: 8. CDR3 length: 15 amino acids. This CDR3 is CASSAGTGWLNEQFF. DNA for the CDR3: TGTGCCAGCAGTGCCGGGACAGGGTGGTTGAATGAGCAGTTCTTC.

The sample holds one count of this clonotype. The CDR3 sequence is CATSDPVTGGHTDTQYF. The DNA of the CDR3 is TGTGCCACCAGTGATCCCGTAACAGGAGGGCACACAGATACGCAGTATTTT. The chain recombines TRBV24-1 with TRBJ2-3; maybe TRBD2 (6 bases). Germline loops: CDR1 KGHDR, CDR2 SFDVKD. The CDR3 covers 17 residues. V lost 3 bases and J lost 2, with 17 bases in between.

V and J are TRBV20-1 and TRBJ1-1, with a possible D match to TRBD1 (5 bases). The V end was cut by 1 base, the J end by 0 bases, with 15 bases between. Germline V gene sequence: CDR1 DFQATT, CDR2 SNEGSKA (reference sequence). The CDR3 has 16 amino acids. The CDR3 DNA reads TGCAGTGCTAGAGCCCCTAACAGGCCTATGAACACTGAAGCTTTCTTT. It encodes CSARAPNRPMNTEAFF.

The chain links TRBV3-1 to TRBJ2-1; no clear D. The CDR3 is 12 amino acids. Germline V lookup: CDR1 LGHDT, CDR2 YNNKEL (reference sequence). Between the trimmed V and J ends, which lost 4 bases and 7 bases, there was a span of 8 bases. CDR3 in amino acids: CASSLDWNEQFF. The DNA of the CDR3 is TGTGCCAGCAGCCTCGACTGGAATGAGCAGTTCTTC.

V and J are TRBV12-3 or TRBV12-4 and TRBJ1-2; D is perhaps TRBD1 (5 bases). The CDR3 length is 13 residues. V was clipped by 6 bases and J by 5 bases, with 13 bases between them. The CDR3 sequence: CASRLDGAYGYTF. CDR3 coding DNA: TGTGCCAGCAGACTGGACGGGGCGTATGGCTACACCTTC.

The chain combines TRBV28 with TRBJ2-4; maybe TRBD2 (7 bases). V shed 7 bases and J shed 5 bases, with 12 bases lying between them. Germline CDR1 MDHEN, CDR2 SYDVKM. This CDR3 spans 13 amino acids. This CDR3 is CASTGGSQNIQYF. CDR3 nucleotide sequence: TGTGCCAGCACGGGGGGCAGCCAAAACATTCAGTACTTC.

Regarding this clonotype: In this CDR3 the conserved last residue, phenylalanine or tryptophan, is missing, so a read error is likely. V usage is TRBV12-3 or TRBV12-4 and J usage is TRBJ1-5; D is unclear. V was cut by 0 bases and J by 5 bases, with 5 bases left in between. This CDR3 region has 13 residues. In nucleotides, the CDR3 is TGTGCCAGCAGTTTAGCGCGGGATCAGCCCCAGCATGTT. It yields the protein CASSLARDQPQHV.

V gene TRBV1 combines with J gene TRBJ2-7; TRBD1, the table's D call, lacks a check against the DNA. TRBV1 represents a pseudogene. This CDR3 comprises 14 residues. Written as DNA, the CDR3 is TGCACCAGCAGCCAAGACCCCGGGCCGAGGGAGCAGTACTTC. Translated, it gives CTSSQDPGPREQYF.

This chain links TRBV24-1 with TRBJ1-5; D remains unclear. Germline V gives CDR1 KGHDR, CDR2 SFDVKD. The CDR3 is 14 amino acids. Trimming shortened V by 3 bases and J by 6 bases, and 11 bases separated the two germline ends. DNA of the CDR3: TGTGCCACCAGTGATATGGCAGGTTCTCAGCCCCAGCATTTT. This gives the protein CATSDMAGSQPQHF.

The chain uses TRBV11-3 and TRBJ1-2; D gene ambiguous. This CDR3 is 13 amino acids long. V was clipped by 3 bases and J by 6 bases, with 11 bases between them. Looked up from germline, CDR1 is SGHNT and CDR2 is YENEEA. CDR3 bases: TGTGCCAGCAGCTTGGACTGGGGAGATGGCTACACCTTC. It codes for CASSLDWGDGYTF.